This T cell receptor beta chain was recovered during a study of T-cell reconstitution after alpha-beta-depleted transplantation in children (dated by TCRdb to about 2016). Study-level background: T-cell immune reconstitution after TCRalphabeta/CD19-depleted allogeneic hematopoietic cell transplantation in children was quantitatively tracked in the study by means of TCR repertoire profiling.

V was cut back by 0 bases and J by 1 base, leaving a gap of 6 bases between them. The CDR3 covers 14 residues, taking in both the cysteine and the phenylalanine. Only the CDR3 DNA is retained, 42 bases long and in frame from the first base. The germline V gene gives CDR1 as LGHNA and CDR2 as YSLEER. The library was generated by PCR. TCRdb names Illumina HiSeq 2500 as the instrument used. TCR libraries were prepared with molecular barcoding, using unique molecular identifiers to normalize TCRbeta repertoire quantification. Using fastp at Q25 and MiXCR, TCRdb reprocessed the public reads and kept productive beta chains. Rows are unified per CDR3 protein, each entry keeping the most common DNA and genes. The sample profile shows 400,000 to 500,000 distinct CDR3 sequences; 9.5% to 13% of them were found once. Roughly 5% of the sample goes to the ten largest clones. Details on this clonotype: Its antigen is unknown. One base away there is no much larger clone; base qualities are not given.

The sequence joins TRBV4-3 to TRBJ1-2; the D gene remains uncertain. The receptor was derived from a human donor who donated a stem cell graft to a child with acute myeloid leukemia. The material sequenced was PBMCs from the stem cell graft donor, taken from the stem cell graft. CDR3 sequence: CASSQDRNNYGYTF. The sequenced DNA: TGCGCCAGCAGCCAAGACAGAAATAACTATGGCTACACCTTC.